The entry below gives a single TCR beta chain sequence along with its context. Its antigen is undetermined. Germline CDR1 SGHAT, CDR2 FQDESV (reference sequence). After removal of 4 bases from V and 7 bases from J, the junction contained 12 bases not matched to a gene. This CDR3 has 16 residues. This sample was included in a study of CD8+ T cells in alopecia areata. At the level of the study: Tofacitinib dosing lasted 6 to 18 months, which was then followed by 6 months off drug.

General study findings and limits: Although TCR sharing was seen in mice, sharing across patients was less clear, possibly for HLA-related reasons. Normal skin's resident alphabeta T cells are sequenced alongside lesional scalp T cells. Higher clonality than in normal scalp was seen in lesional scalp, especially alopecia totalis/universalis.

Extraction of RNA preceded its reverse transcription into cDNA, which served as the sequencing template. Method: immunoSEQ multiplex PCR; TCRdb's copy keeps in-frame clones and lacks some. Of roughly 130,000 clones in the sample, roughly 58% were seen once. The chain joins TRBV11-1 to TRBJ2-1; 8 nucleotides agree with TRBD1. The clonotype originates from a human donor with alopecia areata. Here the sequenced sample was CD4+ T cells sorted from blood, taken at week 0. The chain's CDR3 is CASSSRQGMTRNEQFF. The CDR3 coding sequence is TGTGCCAGCAGCTCCAGACAGGGGATGACGAGGAATGAGCAGTTCTTC.